These T cell receptor beta chains were read from a single sample in a study of T cell responses to AZD1222 COVID-19 vaccine. Some clones are missing from TCRdb's copy, which holds only in-frame ones; the method was immunoSEQ multiplex PCR. The sample holds fewer than 120,000 clones, about 90% seen once. Material: peripheral blood, obtained on day 0 of AZD1222 vaccination. These receptors originate from an adult in good health. CDR3s include the opening cysteine and the closing phenylalanine or tryptophan. A D gene is named only where the DNA matches it firmly. A clone size is listed for some rows: how often the clone was seen (once, few, many), or a class if it is expanded.

J gene	D gene	clone size	V gene	CDR3 protein	CDR3 DNA
TRBJ2-6	TRBD1	NA	TRBV19	CASRTGGSSGANVLTF	TGTGCCAGTCGGACAGGCGGCTCCTCTGGGGCCAACGTCCTGACTTTC
TRBJ2-3	NA	NA	TRBV11-2	CASSLGADTQYF	TGTGCCAGCAGCTTAGGAGCGGATACGCAGTATTTT
TRBJ1-6	NA	NA	TRBV6-1	CASSELSSSYNSPLHF	TGTGCCAGCAGTGAATTGTCGAGCTCCTATAATTCACCCCTCCACTTT
TRBJ2-7	NA	NA	TRBV28	CASSQPGGRHYEQYF	TGTGCCAGCAGCCAACCCGGGGGTCGACACTACGAGCAGTACTTC
TRBJ1-5	TRBD1	NA	TRBV6-1	CASSDLVGGGGNQPQHF	TGTGCCAGCAGTGATTTAGTGGGAGGGGGCGGCAATCAGCCCCAGCATTTT
TRBJ2-1	TRBD2	NA	TRBV7-6	CASSSQLAPGNEQFF	TGTGCCAGCAGCTCCCAACTAGCGCCGGGGAATGAGCAGTTCTTC
TRBJ2-7	NA	NA	TRBV28	CASSLLAYEQYF	TGTGCCAGCAGTTTATTGGCGTACGAGCAGTACTTC
TRBJ2-3	TRBD2	NA	TRBV28	CASSPAGAGGTDTQYF	TGTGCCAGCAGTCCCGCCGGAGCGGGGGGCACAGATACGCAGTATTTT
TRBJ2-7	NA	NA	TRBV2	CASRMQVPGREQYF	TGTGCCAGCAGAATGCAGGTCCCCGGCCGCGAGCAGTACTTC
TRBJ1-5	TRBD1	NA	TRBV24-1	CATSEQGSDQPQHF	TGTGCCACCAGTGAACAGGGGTCGGATCAGCCCCAGCATTTT
TRBJ1-4	NA	NA	TRBV9	CASSVGIGGSSGEKLFF	TGTGCCAGCAGCGTAGGGATTGGTGGGTCTTCGGGGGAAAAACTGTTTTTT
TRBJ2-7	TRBD1	once	TRBV28	CASSTPRQGESYEQYF	TGTGCCAGCAGTACCCCGCGCCAGGGGGAGTCCTACGAGCAGTACTTC
TRBJ1-6	TRBD1	NA	TRBV6-5	CTTGETYNSPLHF	TGTACGACAGGGGAAACCTATAATTCACCCCTCCACTTT
TRBJ2-3	NA	once	TRBV27	CASSFQGRLDTQYF	TGTGCCAGCAGTTTTCAGGGCCGTTTGGATACGCAGTATTTT
TRBJ1-5	NA	NA	TRBV2	CASSVESGEFSNQPQHF	TGTGCCAGCAGTGTCGAAAGTGGGGAATTCAGCAATCAGCCCCAGCATTTT
TRBJ1-4	TRBD1	NA	TRBV15	CATSRVGTGGNNEKLFF	TGTGCCACCAGCAGGGTCGGGACAGGGGGTAATAATGAAAAACTGTTTTTT
TRBJ2-3	TRBD2	NA	TRBV3-1/TRBV3-2	CASTPSGGYTDTQYF	TGTGCCAGCACCCCTAGCGGGGGTTACACAGATACGCAGTATTTT
TRBJ1-1	NA	NA	TRBV5-4	CASSLGSPGANTEAFF	TGTGCCAGCAGCTTGGGGTCCCCAGGGGCGAACACTGAAGCTTTCTTT
TRBJ2-3	NA	NA	TRBV19	CASSIGGTDTQYF	TGTGCCAGTAGTATAGGTGGAACAGATACGCAGTATTTT
TRBJ1-1	NA	NA	TRBV11-2	CASSPRGLAEEAFF	TGTGCCAGCAGCCCCCGGGGGTTGGCCGAGGAAGCTTTCTTT
TRBJ1-1	NA	NA	TRBV5-1	CASSLVSASNTEAFF	TGCGCCAGCAGCTTGGTGTCCGCGTCGAACACTGAAGCTTTCTTT
TRBJ2-1	TRBD2	NA	TRBV29-1	CSVPIGTSEFNEQFF	TGCAGCGTCCCCATAGGGACTAGCGAGTTCAATGAGCAGTTCTTC
TRBJ2-1	TRBD2	once	TRBV18	CASSPQGGHNEQFF	TGTGCCAGCTCACCACAGGGAGGGCACAATGAGCAGTTCTTC
TRBJ1-2	TRBD1	NA	TRBV15	CATSLQGGAGYTF	TGTGCCACCAGCCTACAGGGGGGGGCTGGCTACACCTTC
TRBJ2-5	NA	NA	TRBV7-3	CASSISQETQYF	TGTGCCAGCAGCATTTCACAAGAGACCCAGTACTTC
TRBJ2-3	TRBD1	NA	TRBV3-1/TRBV3-2	CASSGQGGTDTQYF	TGTGCCAGCAGTGGACAGGGAGGCACAGATACGCAGTATTTT
TRBJ2-3	TRBD2	once	TRBV6-2/TRBV6-3	CASSWTSGDSDTQYF	TGTGCCAGCAGTTGGACTAGCGGGGACTCAGATACGCAGTATTTT
TRBJ2-3	TRBD2	NA	TRBV11-3	CASSLGVAGGPDTQYF	TGTGCCAGCAGCTTAGGTGTAGCGGGAGGGCCAGATACGCAGTATTTT
TRBJ2-2	TRBD1	once	TRBV6-5	CASSYPGGRGTGELFF	TGTGCCAGCAGTTACCCAGGGGGTCGGGGCACCGGGGAGCTGTTTTTT